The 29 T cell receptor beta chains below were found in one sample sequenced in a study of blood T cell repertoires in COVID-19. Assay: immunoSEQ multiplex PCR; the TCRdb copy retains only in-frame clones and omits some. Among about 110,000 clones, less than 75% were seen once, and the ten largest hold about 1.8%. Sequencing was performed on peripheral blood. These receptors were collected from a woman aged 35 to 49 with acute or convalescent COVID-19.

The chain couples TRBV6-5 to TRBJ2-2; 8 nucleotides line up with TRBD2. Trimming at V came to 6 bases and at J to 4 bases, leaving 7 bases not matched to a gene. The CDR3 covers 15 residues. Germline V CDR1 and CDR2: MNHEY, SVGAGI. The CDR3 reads CASSEGLGSTGELFF. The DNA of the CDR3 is TGTGCCAGCAGCGAGGGACTAGGGAGCACCGGGGAGCTGTTTTTT.

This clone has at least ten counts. The CDR3 loop is CASSLGTGLSEQYF. The CDR3 region has the DNA TGTGCCAGCAGCTTAGGGACCGGACTTTCGGAGCAGTACTTC. The chain uses TRBV7-2 and TRBJ2-7; D perhaps matches TRBD2 (5 bases). Trimming left V 1 base short and J 7 bases short, with 14 bases between. CDR1 and CDR2 (germline): SGHTA, FQGNSA. The CDR3 runs 14 residues.

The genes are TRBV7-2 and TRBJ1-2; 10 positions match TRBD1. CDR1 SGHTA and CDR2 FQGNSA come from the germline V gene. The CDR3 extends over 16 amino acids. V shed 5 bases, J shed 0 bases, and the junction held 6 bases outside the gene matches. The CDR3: CASSPRTGGANYGYTF. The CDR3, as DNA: TGTGCCAGCAGCCCGAGGACAGGGGGGGCTAACTATGGCTACACCTTC.

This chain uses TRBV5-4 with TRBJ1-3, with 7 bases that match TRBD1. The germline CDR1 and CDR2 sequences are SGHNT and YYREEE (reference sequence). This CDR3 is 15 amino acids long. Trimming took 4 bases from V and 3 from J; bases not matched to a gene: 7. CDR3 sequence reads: CASSQTGLGGNTIYF. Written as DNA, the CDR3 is TGTGCCAGCAGCCAGACAGGGCTTGGTGGAAACACCATATATTTT.

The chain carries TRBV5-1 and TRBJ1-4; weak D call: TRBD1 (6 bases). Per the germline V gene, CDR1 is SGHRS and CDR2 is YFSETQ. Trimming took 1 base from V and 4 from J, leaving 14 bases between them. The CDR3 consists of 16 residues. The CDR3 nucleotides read TGCGCCAGCAGCTTGAATCGGGCAGGGGATAATGAAAAACTGTTTTTT. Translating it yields CASSLNRAGDNEKLFF.

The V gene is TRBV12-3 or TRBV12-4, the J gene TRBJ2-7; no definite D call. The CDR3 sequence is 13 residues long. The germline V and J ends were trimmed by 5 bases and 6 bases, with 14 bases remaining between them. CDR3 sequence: CASSQGVQTEQYF. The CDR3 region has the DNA TGTGCCAGCAGTCAAGGCGTACAGACCGAGCAGTACTTC.

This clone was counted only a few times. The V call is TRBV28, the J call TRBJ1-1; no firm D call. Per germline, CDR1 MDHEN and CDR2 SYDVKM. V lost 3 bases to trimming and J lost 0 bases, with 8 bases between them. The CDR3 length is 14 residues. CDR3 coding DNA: TGTGCCAGCAGTTTCGGGGTGTTGAACACTGAAGCTTTCTTT. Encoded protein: CASSFGVLNTEAFF.

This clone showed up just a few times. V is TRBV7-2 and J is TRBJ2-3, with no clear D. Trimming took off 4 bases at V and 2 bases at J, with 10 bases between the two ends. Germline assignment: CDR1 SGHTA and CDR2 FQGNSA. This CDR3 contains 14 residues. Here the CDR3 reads CASSYRTPTDTQYF. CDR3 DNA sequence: TGTGCCAGCAGCTACAGAACACCCACAGATACGCAGTATTTT.

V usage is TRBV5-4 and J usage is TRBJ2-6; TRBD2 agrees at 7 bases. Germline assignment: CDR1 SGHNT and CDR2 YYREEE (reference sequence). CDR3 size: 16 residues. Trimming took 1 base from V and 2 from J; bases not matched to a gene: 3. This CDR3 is CASSLQRGAGANVLTF. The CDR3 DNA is TGTGCCAGCAGCTTGCAACGGGGGGCTGGGGCCAACGTCCTGACTTTC.

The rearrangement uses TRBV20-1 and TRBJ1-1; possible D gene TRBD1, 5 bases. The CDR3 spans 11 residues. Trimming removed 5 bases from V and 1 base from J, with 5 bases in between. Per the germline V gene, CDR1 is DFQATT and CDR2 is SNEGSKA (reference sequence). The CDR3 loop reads CSAGQNTEAFF. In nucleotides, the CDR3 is TGCAGTGCTGGACAGAACACTGAAGCTTTCTTT.

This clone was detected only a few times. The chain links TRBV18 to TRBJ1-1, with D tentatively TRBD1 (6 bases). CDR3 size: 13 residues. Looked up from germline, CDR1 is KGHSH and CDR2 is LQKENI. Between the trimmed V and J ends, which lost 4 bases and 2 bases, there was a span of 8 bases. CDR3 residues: CASSRTENTEAFF. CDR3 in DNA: TGTGCCAGCTCACGGACAGAAAACACTGAAGCTTTCTTT.

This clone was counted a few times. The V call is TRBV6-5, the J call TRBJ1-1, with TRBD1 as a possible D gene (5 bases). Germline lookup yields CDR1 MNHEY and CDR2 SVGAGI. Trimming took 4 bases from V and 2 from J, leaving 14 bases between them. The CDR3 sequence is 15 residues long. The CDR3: CASSSPRRGNTEAFF. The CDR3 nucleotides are TGTGCCAGCAGTTCCCCCCGGAGGGGAAACACTGAAGCTTTCTTT.

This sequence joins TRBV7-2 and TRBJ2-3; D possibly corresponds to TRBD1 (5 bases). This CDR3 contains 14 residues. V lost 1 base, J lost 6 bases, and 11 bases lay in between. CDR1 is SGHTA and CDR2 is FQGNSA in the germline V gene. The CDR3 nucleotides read TGTGCCAGCAGCTTAGTTAGGGGTGGGGATACGCAGTATTTT. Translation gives CASSLVRGGDTQYF.

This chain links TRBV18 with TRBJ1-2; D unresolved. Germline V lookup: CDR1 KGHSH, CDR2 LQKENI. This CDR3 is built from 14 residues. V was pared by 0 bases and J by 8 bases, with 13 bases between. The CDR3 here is CASSPPSISGGYTF. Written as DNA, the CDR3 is TGTGCCAGCTCACCACCGTCAATATCAGGCGGCTACACCTTC.

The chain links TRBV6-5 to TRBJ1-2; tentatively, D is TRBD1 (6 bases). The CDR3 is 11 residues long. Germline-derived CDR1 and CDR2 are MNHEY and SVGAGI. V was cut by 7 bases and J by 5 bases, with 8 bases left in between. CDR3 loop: CASKQGYGYTF. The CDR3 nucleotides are TGTGCCAGCAAACAGGGTTATGGCTACACCTTC.

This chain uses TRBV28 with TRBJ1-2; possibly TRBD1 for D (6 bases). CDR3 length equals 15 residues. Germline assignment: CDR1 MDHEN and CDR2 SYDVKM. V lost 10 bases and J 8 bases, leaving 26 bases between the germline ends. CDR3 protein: CATRMRTVSEEGYTF. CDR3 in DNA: TGTGCCACCCGGATGAGGACAGTCTCGGAAGAGGGCTACACCTTC.

The CDR3 sequence: CASSLGGQGAFGYTF. In nucleotides, the CDR3 is TGTGCCAGCAGCTTAGGAGGACAGGGGGCTTTTGGCTACACCTTC. This chain joins TRBV5-4 and TRBJ1-2; 11 bases align to TRBD1. Germline V gene sequence: CDR1 SGHNT, CDR2 YYREEE (reference sequence). The CDR3 is made up of 15 amino acids. V lost 2 bases to trimming and J lost 7 bases; unmatched junction nucleotides: 7.

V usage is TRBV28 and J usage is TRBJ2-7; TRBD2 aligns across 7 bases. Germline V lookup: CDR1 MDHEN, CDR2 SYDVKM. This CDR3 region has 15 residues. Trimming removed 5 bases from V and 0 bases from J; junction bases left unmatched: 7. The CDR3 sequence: CASSPPAGSSYEQYF. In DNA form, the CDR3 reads TGTGCCAGCAGTCCACCAGCGGGGAGCTCCTACGAGCAGTACTTC.

CDR3 amino acids: CASSLEGPPSTGGFTEAFF. The DNA of the CDR3 is TGTGCCAGCAGCTTAGAGGGGCCTCCCTCGACAGGGGGATTTACTGAAGCTTTCTTT. The rearrangement uses TRBV11-3 and TRBJ1-1; 9 bases are a match to TRBD1. V gave up 0 bases and J gave up 5 bases; unmatched junction bases: 16. There are 19 residues in the CDR3. In germline, CDR1 is SGHNT, CDR2 YENEEA.

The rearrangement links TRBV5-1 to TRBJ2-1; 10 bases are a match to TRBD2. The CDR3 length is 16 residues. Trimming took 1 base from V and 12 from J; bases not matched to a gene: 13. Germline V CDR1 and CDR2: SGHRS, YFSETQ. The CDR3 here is CASSLTSGTPRGWQFF. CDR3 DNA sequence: TGCGCCAGCAGCTTGACTAGCGGGACTCCAAGGGGCTGGCAGTTCTTC. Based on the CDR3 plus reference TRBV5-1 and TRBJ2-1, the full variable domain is KAGVTQTPRYLIKTRGQQVTLSCSPISGHRSVSWYQQTPGQGLQFLFEYFSETQRNKGNFPGRFSGRQFSNSRSEMNVSTLELGDSALYLCASSLTSGTPRGWQFFGPGTRLTVL.

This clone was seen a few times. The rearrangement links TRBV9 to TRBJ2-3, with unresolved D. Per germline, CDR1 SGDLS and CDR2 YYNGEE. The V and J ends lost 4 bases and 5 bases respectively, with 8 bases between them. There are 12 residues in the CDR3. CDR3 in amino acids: CASSLLGDTQYF. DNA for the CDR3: TGTGCCAGCAGCCTTCTCGGAGATACGCAGTATTTT.

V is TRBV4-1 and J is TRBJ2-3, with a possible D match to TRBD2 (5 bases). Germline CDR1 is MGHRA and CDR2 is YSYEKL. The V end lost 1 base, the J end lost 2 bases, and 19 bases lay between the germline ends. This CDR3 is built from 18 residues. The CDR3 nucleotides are TGCGCCAGCAGCCAAGTCGGGTTAGGAGGCGGATTCACAGATACGCAGTATTTT. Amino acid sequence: CASSQVGLGGGFTDTQYF.

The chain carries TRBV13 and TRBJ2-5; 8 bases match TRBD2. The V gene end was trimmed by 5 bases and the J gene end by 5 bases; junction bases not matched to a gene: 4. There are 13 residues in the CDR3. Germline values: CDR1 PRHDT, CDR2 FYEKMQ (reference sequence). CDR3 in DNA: TGTGCCAGCAGCCGGACTAGCCGGGAGACCCAGTACTTC. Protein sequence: CASSRTSRETQYF. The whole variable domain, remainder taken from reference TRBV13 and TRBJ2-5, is AAGVIQSPRHLIKEKRETATLKCYPIPRHDTVYWYQQGPGQDPQFLISFYEKMQSDKGSIPDRFSAQQFSDYHSELNMSSLELGDSALYFCASSRTSRETQYFGPGTRLLVL.

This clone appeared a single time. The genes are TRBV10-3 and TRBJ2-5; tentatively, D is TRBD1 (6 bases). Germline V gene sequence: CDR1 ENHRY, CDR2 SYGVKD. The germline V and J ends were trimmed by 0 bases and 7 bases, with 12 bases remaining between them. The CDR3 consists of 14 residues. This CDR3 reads CAISESTGPATQYF. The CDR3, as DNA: TGTGCCATCAGTGAGTCGACAGGTCCTGCGACCCAGTACTTC.

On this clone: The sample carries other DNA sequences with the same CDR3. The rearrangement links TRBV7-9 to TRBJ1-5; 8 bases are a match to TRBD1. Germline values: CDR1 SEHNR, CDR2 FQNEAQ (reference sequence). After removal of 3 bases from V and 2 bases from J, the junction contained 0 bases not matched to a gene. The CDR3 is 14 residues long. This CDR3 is CASSLGQGNQPQHF. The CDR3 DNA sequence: TGTGCCAGCAGCTTGGGACAGGGCAATCAGCCCCAGCATTTT.

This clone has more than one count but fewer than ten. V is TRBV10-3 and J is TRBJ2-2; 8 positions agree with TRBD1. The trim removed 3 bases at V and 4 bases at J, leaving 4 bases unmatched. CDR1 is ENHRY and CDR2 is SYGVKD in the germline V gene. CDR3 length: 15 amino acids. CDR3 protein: CAISEGDRTTGELFF. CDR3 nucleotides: TGTGCCATCAGTGAAGGGGACAGGACCACCGGGGAGCTGTTTTTT.

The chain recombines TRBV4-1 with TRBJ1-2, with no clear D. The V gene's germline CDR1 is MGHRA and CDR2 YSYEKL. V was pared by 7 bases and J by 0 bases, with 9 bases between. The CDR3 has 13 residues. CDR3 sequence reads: CASTATANYGYTF. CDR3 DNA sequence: TGCGCCAGCACGGCAACAGCTAACTATGGCTACACCTTC.

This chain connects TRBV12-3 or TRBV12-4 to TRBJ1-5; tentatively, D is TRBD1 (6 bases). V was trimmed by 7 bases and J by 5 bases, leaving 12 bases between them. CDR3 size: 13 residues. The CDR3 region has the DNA TGTGCCAGCACAACCGGGACATATCAGCCCCAGCATTTT. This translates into CASTTGTYQPQHF.

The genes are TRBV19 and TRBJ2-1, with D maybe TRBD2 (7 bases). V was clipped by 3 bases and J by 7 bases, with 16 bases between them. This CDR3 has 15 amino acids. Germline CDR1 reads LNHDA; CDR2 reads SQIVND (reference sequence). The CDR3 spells CASSISGGSGNEQFF. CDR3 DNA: TGTGCCAGTAGTATCTCGGGGGGCTCGGGGAATGAGCAGTTCTTC.